These T cell receptor beta chains were read from a single sample in a study of Ad26.COV2.S vaccination and SARS-CoV-2 variants. Sequencing used immunoSEQ multiplex PCR; TCRdb keeps in-frame clones, though not all of them. This sample yields a few hundred thousand clones, of which roughly 87% are seen a single time; around 3.7% belongs to the top ten. The material was peripheral blood, obtained in a trial of Ad26.COV2.S vaccine versus placebo. The receptor source for this set is a person aged 18-60 years who received the Ad26.COV2.S COVID-19 vaccine or a placebo. The CDR3 runs from the conserved cysteine through the conserved F or W. A D gene is named only where the DNA matches it firmly. The listing skips clone size in some rows; elsewhere it reads once, few, many or a size class.

13	-	TRBD1	TRBJ1-2	TRBV24-1	TGTGCCACCAGTGACGGGGACAGCTATGGCTACACCTTC	CATSDGDSYGYTF
14	-	-	TRBJ1-2	TRBV4-1	TGCGCCAGCAGCCACCCAGGACTTAACTATGGCTACACCTTC	CASSHPGLNYGYTF
15	-	-	TRBJ2-3	TRBV5-4	TGTGCCAGCAGCTTCAGCCCGATTACCACAGATACGCAGTATTTT	CASSFSPITTDTQYF
13	-	-	TRBJ2-7	TRBV5-1	TGCGCCAGCAGCTTGCCAGAGTCCTACGAGCAGTACTTC	CASSLPESYEQYF
13	-	TRBD1	TRBJ2-7	TRBV6-5	TGTGCCAGCAGGCCCCTTACAGGGGACGAGCAGTACTTC	CASRPLTGDEQYF
16	-	-	TRBJ2-3	TRBV6-6	TGTGCCAGCAGTTACCTACTAGCACTTTCCACAGATACGCAGTATTTT	CASSYLLALSTDTQYF
14	-	-	TRBJ1-2	TRBV13	TGTGCCAGCAGTTACCAGCTGGGAGGCTATGGCTACACCTTC	CASSYQLGGYGYTF
16	-	-	TRBJ1-2	TRBV5-1	TGCGCCAGCAGCTGGAGCGGAGGAGAAGGAGCGGATGGCTACACCTTC	CASSWSGGEGADGYTF
14	-	-	TRBJ1-5	TRBV2	TGTGCCAGCAGTGACGAGACACGGACGGGGCCCCAGCATTTT	CASSDETRTGPQHF
15	once	TRBD1	TRBJ2-7	TRBV6-5	TGTGCCAGCAGCCTCGGACAGGGATCTTCCTACGAGCAGTACTTC	CASSLGQGSSYEQYF
15	-	-	TRBJ1-6	TRBV7-2	TGTGCCAGCAGCTTAGCTGTCCAGGGCAATTCACCCCTCCACTTT	CASSLAVQGNSPLHF
17	once	-	TRBJ1-6	TRBV27	TGTGCCAGCAGTTCGAGGGGGAGGGGTCGTACCCATTCACCCCTCCACTTT	CASSSRGRGRTHSPLHF
18	once	-	TRBJ1-2	TRBV10-3	TGTGCCATCAGTGAGAGATTTGGTTCGGCAGACGCTAACTATGGCTACACCTTC	CAISERFGSADANYGYTF
14	-	TRBD1	TRBJ1-2	TRBV5-4	TGTGCCAGCAGCTCCCCGGGACAGAGCGATGGCTACACCTTC	CASSSPGQSDGYTF
13	-	-	TRBJ1-6	TRBV6-5	TGTGCCAGCGGGGGACACTTAAATTCACCCCTCCACTTT	CASGGHLNSPLHF
17	-	-	TRBJ2-3	TRBV6-2/TRBV6-3	TGTGCCAGCAGTTACTCACGTAGAGGGGAGGATGCAGATACGCAGTATTTT	CASSYSRRGEDADTQYF
14	-	-	TRBJ2-3	TRBV7-2	TGTGCCAGCAGCTTAGAATGGGGCACAGATACGCAGTATTTT	CASSLEWGTDTQYF
13	-	-	TRBJ1-2	TRBV2	TGTGCCAGCAGTGAGACGGGGAACTATGGCTACACCTTC	CASSETGNYGYTF
14	-	-	TRBJ1-5	TRBV4-1	TGCGCCAGCAGCCAGGGGCGGGACAATCAGCCCCAGCATTTT	CASSQGRDNQPQHF
14	-	TRBD1	TRBJ1-1	TRBV7-8	TGTGCCAGCAGCCCAGGGGGACAGCCCCTTGGGGCTTTCTTT	CASSPGGQPLGAFF
13	once	-	TRBJ2-5	TRBV5-1	TGCGCCAGCAGCTTAGGTCTGCAAGAGACCCAGTACTTC	CASSLGLQETQYF
16	-	-	TRBJ1-5	TRBV5-1	TGCGCCAGCAGCTTGACCCCGGGAGGGGCGGATCAGCCCCAGCATTTT	CASSLTPGGADQPQHF
14	-	TRBD2	TRBJ2-2	TRBV5-1	TGCGCCAGCAGCCCTAGCGGCGCGCACGGGGAGCTGTTTTTT	CASSPSGAHGELFF
15	-	TRBD1	TRBJ1-1	TRBV13	TGTGCCAGCAGCTTGCGCAGGGGGCTCGGCACTGAAGCTTTCTTT	CASSLRRGLGTEAFF
11	-	-	TRBJ1-2	TRBV30	TGTGCCTGGAGTTTTAAGTATGGCTACACCTTC	CAWSFKYGYTF
11	-	-	TRBJ2-1	TRBV5-6	TGTGCCAGCAGCTGGGTCGGGGAGCAGTTCTTC	CASSWVGEQFF
13	-	TRBD1	TRBJ1-2	TRBV7-9	TGTGCCAGCAGCCCGGACAGGGACTATGGCTACACCTTC	CASSPDRDYGYTF
15	few	-	TRBJ1-3	TRBV5-4	TGTGCCAGCAGGGCCGGGACGGAGACCGGAAACACCATATATTTT	CASRAGTETGNTIYF
14	-	-	TRBJ2-7	TRBV7-2	TGTGCCAGCAGCTTAGACGGGGATCTATACGAGCAGTACTTC	CASSLDGDLYEQYF
14	once	-	TRBJ1-5	TRBV3-1/TRBV3-2	TGTGCCAGCAGCCCCCCAGATAGCAATCAGCCCCAGCATTTT	CASSPPDSNQPQHF
15	-	-	TRBJ2-5	TRBV7-2	TGTGCCAGCATCGCCTCCGGGACACCAGGGGAGACCCAGTACTTC	CASIASGTPGETQYF